Each of the 8 T cell receptor beta chains below was sequenced from the same sample in a study of OX40 agonist ivuxolimab in advanced cancers. Clones were read by immunoSEQ multiplex PCR, and TCRdb kept only the in-frame ones, dropping some. The sample has roughly 66,000 clones, 70% to 90% seen once. Sequencing was performed on CD4+ or CD8+ T cells sorted from blood, taken in a trial of the OX40 agonist ivuxolimab. Receptors were obtained from an adult with an advanced solid tumor such as melanoma, head and neck, liver or kidney cancer.

The V and J genes are TRBV11-3 and TRBJ2-7, with D uncertain. CDR1 is SGHNT and CDR2 is YENEEA in the germline V gene. The CDR3 runs to 13 residues. Between the trimmed V and J ends, which lost 1 base and 3 bases, there was a span of 7 bases. The DNA of the CDR3 is TGTGCCAGCAGCTTAGGCGTTCTCTACGAGCAGTACTTC. Translation gives CASSLGVLYEQYF.

This chain uses TRBV4-1 with TRBJ2-3; 7 bases line up with TRBD2. V was clipped by 3 bases and J by 2 bases; unmatched bases: 5. Germline V gives CDR1 MGHRA, CDR2 YSYEKL. This CDR3 comprises 15 residues. The CDR3 DNA reads TGCGCCAGCAGCCATGAAGGGAGGGTCACAGATACGCAGTATTTT. It is translated as CASSHEGRVTDTQYF.

The rearrangement joins TRBV7-3 to TRBJ2-1; D is possibly TRBD1 (5 bases). Trimming left V 5 bases short and J 4 bases short, with 9 bases between. Germline values: CDR1 SGHTA, CDR2 FQGTGA. CDR3 length equals 13 residues. The CDR3 sequence is CASSLQGYNEQFF. The CDR3 DNA sequence: TGTGCCAGCAGCCTCCAGGGTTACAATGAGCAGTTCTTC.

The genes are TRBV5-4 and TRBJ2-1; 9 bases fit TRBD2. Germline V gene sequence: CDR1 SGHNT, CDR2 YYREEE (reference sequence). The ends lost 0 bases at V and 7 bases at J; junction bases unmatched: 8. CDR3 length: 16 amino acids. The CDR3 sequence is CASSLAGGRALNEQFF. For the CDR3, the DNA is TGTGCCAGCAGCTTGGCGGGCGGGAGGGCCCTGAATGAGCAGTTCTTC.

In DNA form, the CDR3 reads TGTGCCAGCTCAAGCTTCGACAGGGACACTGAAGCTTTCTTT. Its protein product is CASSSFDRDTEAFF. The chain couples TRBV18 to TRBJ1-1, with 7 bases matching TRBD1. Germline assignment: CDR1 KGHSH and CDR2 LQKENI. V was clipped by 5 bases and J by 3 bases; unmatched bases: 6. The CDR3 runs to 14 residues.

The chain is built from TRBV4-1 and TRBJ2-7; D possibly corresponds to TRBD2 (6 bases). Trimming took off 5 bases at V and 5 bases at J, with 28 bases between the two ends. Germline V CDR1 and CDR2: MGHRA, YSYEKL. This CDR3 spans 18 amino acids. The CDR3, as DNA: TGCGCCAGCAGCAACCAAGGATTTCTGCTCGGGGAGGAGAACGAGCAGTACTTC. It specifies CASSNQGFLLGEENEQYF.

This sequence joins TRBV7-9 and TRBJ2-5; D remains unclear. Germline CDR1 SEHNR, CDR2 FQNEAQ (reference sequence). This CDR3 has 15 amino acids. Trimming cost V 2 bases and J 0 bases, with 10 bases left between them. The CDR3 DNA follows: TGTGCCAGCAGCTTATCGTCAGTGCACCAAGAGACCCAGTACTTC. Residues: CASSLSSVHQETQYF.

The chain uses TRBV2 and TRBJ1-1, with D uncertain. V was shortened by 8 bases and J by 2 bases, with 21 bases between the two germline ends. The CDR3 loop spans 16 amino acids. Germline lookup yields CDR1 SNHLY and CDR2 FYNNEI. The CDR3, as DNA: TGTGCCAGCGTATCTGAGGCCGCCATCGTCAACACTGAAGCTTTCTTT. Amino acid sequence: CASVSEAAIVNTEAFF.